This T cell receptor beta chain derives from a study of CD8+ T cells in alopecia areata. Sample treatment: oral pan-JAK inhibitor, 5-10 mg twice daily. The CDR3 is made up of 9 amino acids. Germline V CDR1 and CDR2: DFQATT, SNEGSKA (reference sequence). Trimming shortened V by 2 bases and J by 8 bases, and 3 bases separated the two germline ends. RNA was isolated and reverse transcribed to cDNA, the sequencing template. Here immunoSEQ multiplex PCR was the method, and the copy in TCRdb shows in-frame clones only, minus some. Found here are about 74,000 clones, approximately 29% of them singletons; the top ten hold 15%.

This specimen consisted of CD8+ T cells sorted from blood, obtained at week 4, from a patient treated with tofacitinib. The origin of this receptor is a human donor with alopecia areata. The chain is built from TRBV20-1 and TRBJ1-1; the D is unclear. CDR3 nucleotide sequence: TGCAGTGCTAGACAGGAAGCTTTCTTT. Encoded protein: CSARQEAFF.